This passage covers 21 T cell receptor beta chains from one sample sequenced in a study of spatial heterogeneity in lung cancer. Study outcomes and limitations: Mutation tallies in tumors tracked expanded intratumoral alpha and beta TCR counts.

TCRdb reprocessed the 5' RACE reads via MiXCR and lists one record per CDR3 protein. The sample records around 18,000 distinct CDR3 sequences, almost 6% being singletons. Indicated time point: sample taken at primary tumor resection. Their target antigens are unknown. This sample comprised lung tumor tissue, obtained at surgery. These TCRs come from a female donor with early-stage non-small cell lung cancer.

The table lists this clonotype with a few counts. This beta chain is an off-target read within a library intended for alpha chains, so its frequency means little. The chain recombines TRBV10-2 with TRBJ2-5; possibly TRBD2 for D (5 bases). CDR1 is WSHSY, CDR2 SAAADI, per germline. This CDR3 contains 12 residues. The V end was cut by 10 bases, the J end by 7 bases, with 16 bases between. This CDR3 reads CAIGPGVLTQYF. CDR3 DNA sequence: TGCGCCATCGGACCCGGGGTTCTGACCCAGTACTTC.

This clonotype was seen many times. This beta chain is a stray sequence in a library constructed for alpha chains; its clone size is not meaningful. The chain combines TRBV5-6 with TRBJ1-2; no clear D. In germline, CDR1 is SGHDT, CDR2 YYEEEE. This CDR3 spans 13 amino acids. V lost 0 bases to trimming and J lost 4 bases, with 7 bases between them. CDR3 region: CASSLAATYGYTF. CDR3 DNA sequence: TGTGCCAGCAGCTTGGCCGCGACCTATGGCTACACCTTC.

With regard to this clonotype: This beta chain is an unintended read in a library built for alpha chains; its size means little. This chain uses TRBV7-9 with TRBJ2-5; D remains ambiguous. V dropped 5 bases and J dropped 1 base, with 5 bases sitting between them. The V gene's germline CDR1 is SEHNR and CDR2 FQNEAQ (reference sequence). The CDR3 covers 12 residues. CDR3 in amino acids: CASSQFQETQYF. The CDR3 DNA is TGTGCCAGCAGCCAATTCCAAGAGACCCAGTACTTC.

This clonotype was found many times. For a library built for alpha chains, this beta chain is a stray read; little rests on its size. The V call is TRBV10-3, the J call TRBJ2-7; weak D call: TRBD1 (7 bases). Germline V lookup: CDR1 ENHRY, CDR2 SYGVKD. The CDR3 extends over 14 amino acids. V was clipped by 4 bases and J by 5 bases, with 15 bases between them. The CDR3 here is CAISVRGADDEQYF. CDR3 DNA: TGTGCCATCAGTGTCAGGGGGGCGGACGACGAGCAGTACTTC.

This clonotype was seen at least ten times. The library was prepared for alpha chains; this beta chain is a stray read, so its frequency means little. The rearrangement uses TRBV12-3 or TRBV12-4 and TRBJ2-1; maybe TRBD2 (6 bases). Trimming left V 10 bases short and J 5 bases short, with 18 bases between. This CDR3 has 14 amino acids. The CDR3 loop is CAIKGRDFHNEQFF. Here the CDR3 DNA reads TGTGCCATCAAGGGTCGGGACTTCCACAATGAGCAGTTCTTC.

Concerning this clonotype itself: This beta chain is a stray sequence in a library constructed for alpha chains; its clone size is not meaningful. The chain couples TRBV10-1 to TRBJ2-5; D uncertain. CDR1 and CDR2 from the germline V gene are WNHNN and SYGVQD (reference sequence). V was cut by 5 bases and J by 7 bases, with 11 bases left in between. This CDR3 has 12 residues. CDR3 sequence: CASSPAAGTQYF. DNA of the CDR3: TGCGCCAGCAGTCCGGCTGCAGGGACCCAGTACTTC.

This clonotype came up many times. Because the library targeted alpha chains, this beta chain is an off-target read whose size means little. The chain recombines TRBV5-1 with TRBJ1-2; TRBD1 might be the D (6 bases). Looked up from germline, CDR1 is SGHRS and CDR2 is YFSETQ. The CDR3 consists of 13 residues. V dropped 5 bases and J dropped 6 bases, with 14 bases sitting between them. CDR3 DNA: TGCGCCAGCAGTCGGGACACCAGTGATGGCTACACCTTC. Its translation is CASSRDTSDGYTF.

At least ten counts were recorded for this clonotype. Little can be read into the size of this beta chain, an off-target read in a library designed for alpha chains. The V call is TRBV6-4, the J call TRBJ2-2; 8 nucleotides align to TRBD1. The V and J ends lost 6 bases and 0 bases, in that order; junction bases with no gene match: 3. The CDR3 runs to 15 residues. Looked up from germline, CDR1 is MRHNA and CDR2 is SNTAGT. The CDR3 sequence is CASSPQGANTGELFF. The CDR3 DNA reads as TGTGCCAGCAGCCCACAGGGGGCGAACACCGGGGAGCTGTTTTTT.

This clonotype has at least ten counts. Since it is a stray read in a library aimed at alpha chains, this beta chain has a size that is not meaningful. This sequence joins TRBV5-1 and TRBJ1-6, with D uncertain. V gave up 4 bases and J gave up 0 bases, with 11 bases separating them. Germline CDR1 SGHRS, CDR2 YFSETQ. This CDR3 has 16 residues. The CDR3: CASSRDWSSYNSPLHF. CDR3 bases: TGCGCCAGCAGCCGTGACTGGAGCTCCTATAATTCACCCCTCCACTTT.

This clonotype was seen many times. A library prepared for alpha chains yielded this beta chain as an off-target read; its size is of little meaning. CDR3 DNA sequence: TGTGCCAGCAGTTTAGCGGGAGGGCCGGAGACCCAGTACTTC. This gives the protein CASSLAGGPETQYF. The chain is built from TRBV7-3 and TRBJ2-5; 11 bases align to TRBD2. V lost 6 bases, J lost 5 bases, and 5 bases stayed unmatched. This CDR3 has 14 residues. From germline, CDR1 is SGHTA and CDR2 FQGTGA.

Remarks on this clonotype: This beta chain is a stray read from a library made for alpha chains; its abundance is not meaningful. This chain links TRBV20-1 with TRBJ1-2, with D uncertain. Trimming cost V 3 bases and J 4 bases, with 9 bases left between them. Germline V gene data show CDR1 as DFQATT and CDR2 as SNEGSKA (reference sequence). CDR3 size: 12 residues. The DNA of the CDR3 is TGCAGTGCTAGGGGGAGGATCTATGGCTACACCTTC. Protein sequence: CSARGRIYGYTF.

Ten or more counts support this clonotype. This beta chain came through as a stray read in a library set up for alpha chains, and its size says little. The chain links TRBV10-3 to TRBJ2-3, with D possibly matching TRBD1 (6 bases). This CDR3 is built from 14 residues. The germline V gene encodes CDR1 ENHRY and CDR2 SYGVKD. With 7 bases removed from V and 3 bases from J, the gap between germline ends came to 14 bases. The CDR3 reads CAIKEQGGTDTQYF. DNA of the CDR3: TGTGCCATCAAGGAACAGGGTGGGACAGATACGCAGTATTTT.

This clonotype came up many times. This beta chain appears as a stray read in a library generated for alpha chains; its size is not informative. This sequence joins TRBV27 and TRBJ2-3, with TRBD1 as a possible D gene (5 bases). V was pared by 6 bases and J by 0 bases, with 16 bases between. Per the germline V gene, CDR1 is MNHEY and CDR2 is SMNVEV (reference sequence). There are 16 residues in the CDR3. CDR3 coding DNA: TGTGCCAGCAGGGGGCTTGGGCTAGTCAGCACAGATACGCAGTATTTT. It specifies CASRGLGLVSTDTQYF.

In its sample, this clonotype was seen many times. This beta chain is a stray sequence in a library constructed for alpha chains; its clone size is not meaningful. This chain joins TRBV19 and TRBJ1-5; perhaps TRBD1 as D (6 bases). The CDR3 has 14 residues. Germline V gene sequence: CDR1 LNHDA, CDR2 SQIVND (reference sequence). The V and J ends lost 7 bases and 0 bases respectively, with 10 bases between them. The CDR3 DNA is TGTGCCAGTATGGACAGATATAGCAATCAGCCCCAGCATTTT. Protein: CASMDRYSNQPQHF.

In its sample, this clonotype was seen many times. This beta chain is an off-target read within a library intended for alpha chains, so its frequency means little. CDR3 DNA sequence: TGTGCCAGCAGCTTCCTAGCGGGAGGAGGAGAGACCCAGTACTTC. Translating it yields CASSFLAGGGETQYF. The rearrangement links TRBV7-3 to TRBJ2-5; 11 bases match TRBD2. The V segment lost 3 bases and the J segment 4 bases; nucleotides outside the gene matches: 4. The CDR3 totals 15 residues. CDR1 and CDR2 (germline): SGHTA, FQGTGA. Drawing the rest from reference TRBV7-3 and TRBJ2-5, the complete variable domain is GAGVSQTPSNKVTEKGKYVELRCDPISGHTALYWYRQSLGQGPEFLIYFQGTGAADDSGLPNDRFFAVRPEGSVSTLKIQRTERGDSAVYLCASSFLAGGGETQYFGPGTRLLVL.

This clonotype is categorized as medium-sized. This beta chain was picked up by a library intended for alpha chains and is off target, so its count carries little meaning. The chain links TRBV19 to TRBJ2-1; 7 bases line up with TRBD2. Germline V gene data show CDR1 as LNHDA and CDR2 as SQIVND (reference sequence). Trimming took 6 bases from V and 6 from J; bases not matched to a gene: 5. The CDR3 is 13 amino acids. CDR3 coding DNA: TGTGCCAGTAGCTTTCGCGGGGGCAATGAGCAGTTCTTC. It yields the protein CASSFRGGNEQFF.

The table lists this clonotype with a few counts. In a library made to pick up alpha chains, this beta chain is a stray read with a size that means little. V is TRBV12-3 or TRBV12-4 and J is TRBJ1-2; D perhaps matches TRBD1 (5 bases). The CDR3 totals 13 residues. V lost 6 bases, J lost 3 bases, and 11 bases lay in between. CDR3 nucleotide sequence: TGTGCCAGCAGATCCGGGGGGTACTATGGCTACACCTTC. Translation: CASRSGGYYGYTF.

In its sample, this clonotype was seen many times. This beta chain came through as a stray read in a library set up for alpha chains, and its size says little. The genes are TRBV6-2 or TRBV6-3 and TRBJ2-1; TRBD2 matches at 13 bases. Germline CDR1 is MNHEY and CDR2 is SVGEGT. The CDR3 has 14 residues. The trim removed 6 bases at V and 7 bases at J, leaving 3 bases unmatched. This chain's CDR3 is CASRGLAGVNEQFF. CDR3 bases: TGTGCCAGCAGAGGACTAGCGGGAGTGAATGAGCAGTTCTTC.

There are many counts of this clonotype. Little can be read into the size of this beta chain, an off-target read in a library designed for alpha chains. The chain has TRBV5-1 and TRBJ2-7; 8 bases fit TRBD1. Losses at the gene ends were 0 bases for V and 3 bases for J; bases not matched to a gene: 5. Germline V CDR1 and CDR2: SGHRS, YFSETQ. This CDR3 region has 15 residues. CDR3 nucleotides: TGCGCCAGCAGCTTGGAGGGACAGGAGTACTACGAGCAGTACTTC. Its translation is CASSLEGQEYYEQYF.

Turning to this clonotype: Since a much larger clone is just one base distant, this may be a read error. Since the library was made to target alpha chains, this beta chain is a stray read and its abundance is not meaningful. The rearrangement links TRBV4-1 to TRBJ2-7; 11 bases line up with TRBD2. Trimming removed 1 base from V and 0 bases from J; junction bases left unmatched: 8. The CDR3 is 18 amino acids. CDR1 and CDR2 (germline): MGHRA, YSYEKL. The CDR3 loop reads CASSQGLAGGRSSYEQYF. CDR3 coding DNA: TGCGCCAGCAGCCAAGGGCTAGCGGGAGGCCGCAGCTCCTACGAGCAGTACTTC.

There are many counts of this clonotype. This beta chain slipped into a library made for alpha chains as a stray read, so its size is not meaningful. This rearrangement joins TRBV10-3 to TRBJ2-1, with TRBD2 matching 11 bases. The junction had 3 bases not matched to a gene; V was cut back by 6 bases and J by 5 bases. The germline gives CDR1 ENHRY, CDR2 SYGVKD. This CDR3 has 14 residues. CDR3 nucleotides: TGTGCCATCAGGGCTAGCGGGGGGAACAATGAGCAGTTCTTC. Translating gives CAIRASGGNNEQFF.